This T cell receptor (beta chain) appears in the sequencing data of a study of response to subunit inactivated influenza vaccine. Broader study findings: New T cells are recruited in small numbers by each seasonal influenza vaccination, according to the authors' suggestion.

TCRdb processed the RT-PCR reads anew with MiXCR; each CDR3 protein has one entry. The data show about 500,000 distinct CDR3 sequences, around 7.9% seen once. V was clipped by 3 bases and J by 6 bases; unmatched bases: 5. Germline V gene lookup returns CDR1 SQVTM and CDR2 ANQGSEA. The CDR3 is made up of 13 amino acids. As for this clonotype: Its antigen remains unknown.

The specimen was PBMCs from blood, collected roughly 24 months after vaccination. The clonotype originates from a man between 50 and 75 years old who received an inactivated influenza vaccine. The chain couples TRBV29-1 to TRBJ2-1; 7 bases are shared with TRBD1. DNA of the CDR3: TGCAGCGTTGACCCCGGGACAGTCAATGAGCAGTTCTTC. Translating it yields CSVDPGTVNEQFF.